A few counts support the clone carrying this T cell receptor (beta chain). The target antigen is unknown. Germline V gene sequence: CDR1 SGHDT, CDR2 YYEEEE. V lost 1 base and J lost 1, with 11 bases in between. This CDR3 comprises 16 residues. The source of the sample is a study of molecular identifiers for immune sequencing clone quantification. Background on the study: Naive CD8 cell RNA, from around 20,000 or 99,000 cells, was split five ways in replicates, with four sequenced.

With listed TCR primers and previously described methods, bulk TCR libraries were prepared. MiXCR was run by TCRdb on the PCR reads, yielding one entry per CDR3 protein. The table has about half a million distinct CDR3 sequences, about a fifth seen once. Study-level results: Clones above 20 RNA copies contained over 98% of effector molecules and under 1% of naive molecules. Jurkat TCR RNA spiked in from one cell could reportedly be detected among one million naive cells.

The specimen was naive CD8+ T cells from blood, with Jurkat cell RNA spiked in. As to subset: FACS-sorted CD8+CD4-CCR7+CD45RA+ naive T cells. The TCR was taken from a human donor in good health. Some libraries in this study had Jurkat cell RNA spiked in. The chain links TRBV5-6 to TRBJ2-2, with D possibly matching TRBD2 (6 bases). Written as DNA, the CDR3 is TGTGCCAGCAGCTTGTTCGGCGGGGTGAACACCGGGGAGCTGTTTTTT. Its translation is CASSLFGGVNTGELFF.